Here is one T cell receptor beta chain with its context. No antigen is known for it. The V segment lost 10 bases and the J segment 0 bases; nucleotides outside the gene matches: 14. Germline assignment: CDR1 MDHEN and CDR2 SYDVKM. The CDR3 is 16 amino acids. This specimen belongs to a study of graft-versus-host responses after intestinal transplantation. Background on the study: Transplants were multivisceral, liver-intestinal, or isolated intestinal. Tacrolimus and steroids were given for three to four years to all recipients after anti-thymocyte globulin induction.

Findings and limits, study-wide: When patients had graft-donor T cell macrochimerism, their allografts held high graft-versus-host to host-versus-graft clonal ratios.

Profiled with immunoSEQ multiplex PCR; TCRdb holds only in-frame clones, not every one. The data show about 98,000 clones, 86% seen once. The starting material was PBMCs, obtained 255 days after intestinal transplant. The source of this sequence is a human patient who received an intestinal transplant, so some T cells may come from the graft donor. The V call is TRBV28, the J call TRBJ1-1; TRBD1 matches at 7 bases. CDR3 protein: CATLEGTALMNTEAFF. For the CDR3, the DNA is TGTGCCACCCTCGAGGGGACAGCCCTCATGAACACTGAAGCTTTCTTT.